This T cell receptor beta chain was retrieved from a study of CD8+CD57+ T cells in acquired aplastic anemia. About the research overall: The sorted CD4+ and CD8+ cells yielded an average around 3 ug of DNA.

Findings and limits, study-wide: Statistical testing detected no significant gap in CD8+ Simpson's diversity between patients and controls. Sharing between patients and controls was observed for 25 to 30 CD8+ CDR3 sequences.

The germline V gene encodes CDR1 SGDLS and CDR2 YYNGEE. Between the trimmed V and J ends, which lost 2 bases and 3 bases, there was a span of 18 bases. CDR3 size: 16 residues. TCR beta VDJ and CDR3 were profiled, and genomic DNA was the template. Each CDR3 protein is one row after TCRdb ran MiXCR on the reads. The repertoire consists of 200,000 or so distinct CDR3 sequences, with around 65% occurring once and the leading ten covering about 43%. In its sample, this clonotype was seen many times. Its antigen is still unknown. This receptor was identified in a human donor with severe aplastic anemia or a healthy control (not recorded which). Sequencing input: sorted CD4+, CD8+, or CD8+CD57+ T cells (not recorded which) from PBMCs. The chain combines TRBV9 with TRBJ2-7; no reliable D call. The CDR3 spells CASSVLSGPDVYEQYF. CDR3 in DNA: TGTGCCAGCAGCGTTCTCTCCGGGCCCGATGTCTACGAGCAGTACTTC. Variable domain in full (rest from reference TRBV9 and TRBJ2-7): DSGVTQTPKHLITATGQRVTLRCSPRSGDLSVYWYQQSLDQGLQFLIQYYNGEERAKGNILERFSAQQFPDLHSELNLSSLELGDSALYFCASSVLSGPDVYEQYFGPGTRLTVT.